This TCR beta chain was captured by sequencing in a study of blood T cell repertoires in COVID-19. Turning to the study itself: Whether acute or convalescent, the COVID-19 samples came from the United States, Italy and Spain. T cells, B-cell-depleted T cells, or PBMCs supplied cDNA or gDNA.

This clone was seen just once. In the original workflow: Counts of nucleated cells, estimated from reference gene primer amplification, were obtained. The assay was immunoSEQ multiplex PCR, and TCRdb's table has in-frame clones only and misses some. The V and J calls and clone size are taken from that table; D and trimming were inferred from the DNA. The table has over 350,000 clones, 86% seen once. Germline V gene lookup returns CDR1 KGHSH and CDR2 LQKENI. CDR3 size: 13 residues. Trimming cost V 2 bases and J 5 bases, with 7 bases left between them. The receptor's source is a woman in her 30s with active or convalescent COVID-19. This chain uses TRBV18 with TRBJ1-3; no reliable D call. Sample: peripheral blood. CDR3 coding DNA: TGTGCCAGCTCACCATCCGGTAGAAACACCATATATTTT. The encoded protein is CASSPSGRNTIYF.